This T cell receptor (beta chain) appears in the sequencing data of a study of cytomegalovirus exposure and HLA in healthy donors. Whole-study results and caveats: With DRB1 most and HLA-C fewest, TCR association rates differed between HLA loci in a later analysis.

The PCR contained 60 Vbeta and 13 Jbeta primers. Clones were read by immunoSEQ multiplex PCR, and TCRdb kept only the in-frame ones, dropping some. The sample lists some 270,000 clones, about 80% occurring once. This clone was seen only once. Its specificity is not known. The trim removed 5 bases at V and 6 bases at J, leaving 8 bases unmatched. The germline CDR1 and CDR2 sequences are SGHTA and FQGTGA. CDR3 size: 15 residues. The sequenced sample was PBMCs. The rearrangement uses TRBV7-3 and TRBJ1-2, with 11 bases matching TRBD1. The sequence derives from a girl aged 2 to 9 in good health and CMV-seronegative. CDR3 residues: CASSRDRGNSNGYTF. As DNA, the CDR3 is TGTGCCAGCAGCCGGGACAGGGGGAACTCTAATGGCTACACCTTC.